This entry features one T cell receptor (beta chain) sequence. Cohort 3 recovered donors had two negative PCRs, clearance, or symptom resolution. This sample was taken from a study of blood T cell repertoires in COVID-19. Methods used by the authors: Reference gene primer amplification yielded estimated nucleated cell counts. Profiling relied on immunoSEQ multiplex PCR, and the TCRdb table lists in-frame clones only, not all of them. That table gives V, J and clone size, and the DNA gave D and trimming. The sample carries 150,000 to 200,000 clones, roughly 90% recorded once. Germline CDR1 and CDR2: KGHDR and SFDVKD. CDR3 length equals 16 residues. Trimming took 4 bases from V and 7 from J; bases not matched to a gene: 11.

The TCR was taken from a woman aged 45-65 years who had recovered from COVID-19. Sequencing was performed on PBMCs or T cells enriched from blood (not recorded which). This chain connects TRBV24-1 to TRBJ2-5, with 10 bases identical to TRBD1. The CDR3 coding sequence is TGTGCCACCAGTGAGCGGACAGGGGGGCGTCTAGGGACCCAGTACTTC. Its translation: CATSERTGGRLGTQYF.